The 16 T cell receptor beta chains listed next were all sequenced from one sample in a study of shared clonotypes between healthy human individuals. Sequencing was performed with immunoSEQ multiplex PCR; in TCRdb, only in-frame clones are kept and a portion is missing. Of about 470,000 clones listed, roughly 80% were seen once; the top ten hold roughly 13%. Sequenced sample: PBMCs. The receptors were gathered from a woman between 35 and 50 years old in good health. Some clones in this sample may be carry-over from other donors' samples.

This chain connects TRBV5-1 to TRBJ2-5, with a possible D match to TRBD1 (6 bases). The CDR3 extends over 15 amino acids. V lost 0 bases to trimming and J lost 2 bases, with 11 bases between them. CDR1 SGHRS and CDR2 YFSETQ come from the germline V gene. The CDR3, as DNA: TGCGCCAGCAGCTTGGGGCAGGGGTGGCAAGAGACCCAGTACTTC. This translates into CASSLGQGWQETQYF. Full variable domain (missing parts from reference TRBV5-1 and TRBJ2-5): KAGVTQTPRYLIKTRGQQVTLSCSPISGHRSVSWYQQTPGQGLQFLFEYFSETQRNKGNFPGRFSGRQFSNSRSEMNVSTLELGDSALYLCASSLGQGWQETQYFGPGTRLLVL.

This sequence joins TRBV6-5 and TRBJ2-6; D call uncertain. The CDR3 loop spans 15 amino acids. V gave up 2 bases and J gave up 1 base, with 6 bases separating them. CDR1 MNHEY and CDR2 SVGAGI come from the germline V gene. CDR3 bases: TGTGCCAGCAGTTACGGGGAATCTGGGGCCAACGTCCTGACTTTC. This sequence encodes CASSYGESGANVLTF.

With respect to this clone: The sample holds other DNA sequences that translate to the same CDR3. This rearrangement joins TRBV7-2 to TRBJ1-2; 9 bases are a match to TRBD1. The CDR3 contains 13 residues. The junction had 2 bases not matched to a gene; V was cut back by 5 bases and J by 4 bases. Germline CDR1 SGHTA, CDR2 FQGNSA. Written as DNA, the CDR3 is TGTGCCAGCAGCCCGGGACAGGGCTATGGCTACACCTTC. This encodes CASSPGQGYGYTF.

CDR3 DNA sequence: TGTGCCAGCTCACCACGCGCGACAGACCTCTATGGCTACACCTTC. Its translation: CASSPRATDLYGYTF. V and J are TRBV18 and TRBJ1-2; maybe TRBD1 (5 bases). From germline, CDR1 is KGHSH and CDR2 LQKENI. Trimming took off 1 base at V and 4 bases at J, with 13 bases between the two ends. CDR3 length: 15 amino acids.

This rearrangement joins TRBV7-3 to TRBJ2-1, with TRBD2 matching 11 bases. V was clipped by 1 base and J by 8 bases; unmatched bases: 4. The CDR3 covers 15 residues. Germline-derived CDR1 and CDR2 are SGHTA and FQGTGA. CDR3 amino acids: CASSLKLAGAHEQFF. DNA of the CDR3: TGTGCCAGCAGCTTAAAACTAGCGGGAGCCCATGAGCAGTTCTTC.

The V call is TRBV5-1, the J call TRBJ2-3; TRBD2 matches 10 bases. This CDR3 region has 16 residues. V was pared by 4 bases and J by 4 bases, with 9 bases of the junction left unmatched. Germline assignment: CDR1 SGHRS and CDR2 YFSETQ. This chain's CDR3 is CASSGTISGRSDTQYF. DNA for the CDR3: TGCGCCAGCAGCGGAACCATTAGCGGGAGGTCAGATACGCAGTATTTT.

This rearrangement joins TRBV28 to TRBJ2-1; 8 positions agree with TRBD2. V lost 6 bases and J lost 7; bases outside the gene matches: 17. This CDR3 contains 17 residues. Germline-derived CDR1 and CDR2 are MDHEN and SYDVKM. This chain's CDR3 is CASRPPTGTRFGNEQFF. The CDR3 nucleotides are TGTGCCAGCAGACCTCCCACCGGGACTAGATTCGGGAATGAGCAGTTCTTC.

The chain couples TRBV5-1 to TRBJ1-4, with 8 bases fitting TRBD1. V trimming: 1 base; J trimming: 1 base; junction bases outside the gene matches: 9. This CDR3 is 18 amino acids long. Germline CDR1 reads SGHRS; CDR2 reads YFSETQ. CDR3 residues: CASSLQGAIFGTNEKLFF. CDR3 bases: TGCGCCAGCAGCTTGCAGGGGGCGATATTTGGAACTAATGAAAAACTGTTTTTT.

The chain employs TRBV11-2 and TRBJ1-2, with 12 bases aligning to TRBD1. J gave up 9 bases and V 6 bases, and 11 bases lay outside the gene matches. The CDR3 totals 15 residues. Per the germline V gene, CDR1 is SGHAT and CDR2 is FQNNGV. CDR3 bases: TGTGCCAGCAGGGATGGGACAGGGGGCCGGACGAGCTACACCTTC. As protein: CASRDGTGGRTSYTF. Using reference TRBV11-2 and TRBJ1-2 for the parts outside the CDR3, the full variable domain is EAGVAQSPRYKIIEKRQSVAFWCNPISGHATLYWYQQILGQGPKLLIQFQNNGVVDDSQLPKDRFSAERLKGVDSTLKIQPAKLEDSAVYLCASRDGTGGRTSYTFGSGTRLTVV.

On this clone itself: It differs at one base from a far larger clone, so likely a read error. The chain combines TRBV27 with TRBJ2-7; 8 bases agree with TRBD2. Germline V gene sequence: CDR1 MNHEY, CDR2 SMNVEV (reference sequence). The CDR3 sequence is 15 residues long. The CDR3 loop reads CASSFFAGGLPEQHF. The CDR3 DNA is TGTGCCAGCAGTTTTTTTGCGGGAGGCCTTCCGGAGCAGCACTTC.

The chain employs TRBV19 and TRBJ2-5, with D possibly matching TRBD2 (6 bases). CDR1 is LNHDA, CDR2 SQIVND, per germline (reference sequence). The CDR3 extends over 13 amino acids. V dropped 1 base and J dropped 6 bases, with 9 bases sitting between them. CDR3 residues: CASSIGLDQTQYF. CDR3 sequence (DNA): TGTGCCAGTAGTATAGGACTAGATCAGACCCAGTACTTC.

This clone was counted a few times. This chain uses TRBV7-9 with TRBJ2-1, with 7 bases aligning to TRBD1. Per germline, CDR1 SEHNR and CDR2 FQNEAQ (reference sequence). V lost 5 bases, J lost 9 bases, and 13 bases stayed unmatched. There are 15 residues in the CDR3. CDR3 protein: CASSPKDRLSSEQFF. In nucleotides, the CDR3 is TGTGCCAGCAGCCCCAAGGACAGGCTGTCCAGTGAGCAGTTCTTC.

The chain uses TRBV28 and TRBJ2-7, with TRBD2 identical over 11 bases. CDR1 is MDHEN and CDR2 is SYDVKM in the germline V gene. The CDR3 totals 15 residues. The junction had 6 bases not matched to a gene; V was cut back by 6 bases and J by 2 bases. The CDR3 nucleotides are TGTGCCAGCAGCCGCGGGACTAGCGGAACCTACGAGCAGTACTTC. Residues: CASSRGTSGTYEQYF. Complete variable domain (other parts from reference TRBV28 and TRBJ2-7): DVKVTQSSRYLVKRTGEKVFLECVQDMDHENMFWYRQDPGLGLRLIYFSYDVKMKEKGDIPEGYSVSREKKERFSLILESASTNQTSMYLCASSRGTSGTYEQYFGPGTRLTVT.

The chain links TRBV19 to TRBJ2-5; a possible D gene is TRBD2 (6 bases). This CDR3 is built from 15 residues. CDR1 and CDR2 from the germline V gene are LNHDA and SQIVND (reference sequence). V lost 5 bases to trimming and J lost 9 bases, with 22 bases between them. CDR3 region: CASSPRLDPVWSQYF. CDR3 nucleotide sequence: TGTGCCAGTAGTCCCCGACTAGACCCTGTGTGGTCCCAGTACTTC.

Concerning this clone itself: Germline and junction disagree at one end, which may indicate a read error. The chain joins TRBV6-5 to TRBJ2-7; D might be TRBD2 (5 bases). Germline V gives CDR1 MNHEY, CDR2 SVGAGI. The CDR3 sequence is 12 residues long. This CDR3 reads CAISDLATAQYF. The CDR3 region has the DNA TGTGCCATCAGTGACCTAGCAACCGCGCAGTACTTC.

V usage is TRBV5-5 and J usage is TRBJ1-2; maybe TRBD1 (6 bases). This CDR3 is 16 amino acids long. From germline, CDR1 is SGHKS and CDR2 YYEKEE (reference sequence). V lost 3 bases to trimming and J lost 0 bases, with 15 bases between them. CDR3 DNA: TGTGCCAGCAGCTGGGGGACAATGCCCCCTAACTATGGCTACACCTTC. It codes for CASSWGTMPPNYGYTF.